This is a list of T cell receptor beta chains from one sample in a study of blood T cell repertoires in COVID-19. The protocol was immunoSEQ multiplex PCR, while the TCRdb copy is restricted to in-frame clones and leaves out a portion. The sample lists about 14,000 clones; 85% to 90% were seen once. Source material: peripheral blood. The source is a man over 45 with active COVID-19. CDR3s include the opening cysteine and the closing phenylalanine or tryptophan. The D gene is left open where the match is weak. Rows give clone size only sometimes, using once, few, many, or a class for an expanded clone.

v_call: TRBV6-1
d_call: NA
j_call: TRBJ2-6
clone_size: NA
cdr3_aa: CASSEPSPGTGANVLTF
cdr3_nt: TGTGCCAGCAGTGAACCCAGTCCGGGGACTGGGGCCAACGTCCTGACTTTC

v_call: TRBV3-1/TRBV3-2
d_call: TRBD2
j_call: TRBJ2-3
clone_size: NA
cdr3_aa: CASSQPGTSGNTDTQYF
cdr3_nt: TGTGCCAGCAGCCAGCCGGGGACTAGCGGGAATACAGATACGCAGTATTTT

v_call: TRBV5-1
d_call: NA
j_call: TRBJ1-2
clone_size: NA
cdr3_aa: CASSLGLLNYGYTF
cdr3_nt: TGCGCCAGCAGCTTGGGGCTTCTTAACTATGGCTACACCTTC

v_call: TRBV19
d_call: TRBD1
j_call: TRBJ1-1
clone_size: NA
cdr3_aa: CASIQYWGTGANFAFF
cdr3_nt: TGTGCCAGTATTCAGTATTGGGGGACAGGGGCGAACTTCGCTTTCTTT

v_call: TRBV7-2
d_call: TRBD1
j_call: TRBJ1-6
clone_size: NA
cdr3_aa: CASSRRQGASNSPLHF
cdr3_nt: TGTGCCAGCAGCAGAAGACAGGGGGCGAGTAATTCACCCCTCCACTTT

v_call: TRBV14
d_call: NA
j_call: TRBJ2-2
clone_size: NA
cdr3_aa: CASSPRITGELFF
cdr3_nt: TGTGCCAGCAGCCCGCGGATTACCGGGGAGCTGTTTTTT

v_call: TRBV11-3
d_call: NA
j_call: TRBJ2-5
clone_size: NA
cdr3_aa: CASSPRQIETQYF
cdr3_nt: TGTGCCAGCAGCCCTCGACAGATTGAGACCCAGTACTTC

v_call: TRBV9
d_call: NA
j_call: TRBJ1-1
clone_size: NA
cdr3_aa: CASSVGAGQVITEAFF
cdr3_nt: TGTGCCAGCAGCGTAGGGGCAGGGCAGGTTATCACTGAAGCTTTCTTT

v_call: TRBV28
d_call: TRBD1
j_call: TRBJ1-2
clone_size: NA
cdr3_aa: CASSRTGAYGYTF
cdr3_nt: TGTGCCAGCAGTAGGACAGGAGCCTATGGCTACACCTTC

v_call: TRBV28
d_call: TRBD1
j_call: TRBJ2-7
clone_size: NA
cdr3_aa: CASSRTGSYEQYF
cdr3_nt: TGTGCCAGCAGCCGGACAGGGTCCTACGAGCAGTACTTC

v_call: TRBV6-5
d_call: NA
j_call: TRBJ2-7
clone_size: NA
cdr3_aa: CASRLGGMGEQYF
cdr3_nt: TGTGCCAGCAGACTCGGCGGGATGGGCGAGCAGTACTTC

v_call: TRBV5-6
d_call: NA
j_call: TRBJ1-4
clone_size: NA
cdr3_aa: CASKSGQSTNEKLFF
cdr3_nt: TGTGCCAGCAAGTCCGGACAGTCAACTAATGAAAAACTGTTTTTT

v_call: TRBV7-3
d_call: NA
j_call: TRBJ2-1
clone_size: once
cdr3_aa: CASSLNRYNEQFF
cdr3_nt: TGTGCCAGCAGCTTAAACAGGTACAATGAGCAGTTCTTC

v_call: TRBV9
d_call: TRBD2
j_call: TRBJ2-5
clone_size: NA
cdr3_aa: CASSVGTREIQETQYF
cdr3_nt: TGTGCCAGCAGCGTAGGTACGCGGGAGATACAAGAGACCCAGTACTTC

v_call: TRBV9
d_call: TRBD1
j_call: TRBJ2-5
clone_size: NA
cdr3_aa: CASSQGQGLFETQYF
cdr3_nt: TGTGCCAGCAGTCAAGGACAGGGCCTATTTGAGACCCAGTACTTC

v_call: TRBV11-2
d_call: TRBD1
j_call: TRBJ2-7
clone_size: NA
cdr3_aa: CASSPGQGFNEQYF
cdr3_nt: TGTGCCAGCAGTCCCGGACAGGGATTCAACGAGCAGTACTTC

v_call: TRBV6-4
d_call: TRBD2
j_call: TRBJ2-1
clone_size: NA
cdr3_aa: CASSTSGTSPEQFF
cdr3_nt: TGTGCCAGCAGTACTAGCGGGACCTCCCCGGAGCAGTTCTTC

v_call: TRBV6-5
d_call: NA
j_call: TRBJ1-4
clone_size: NA
cdr3_aa: CASSYLGGTTNEKLFF
cdr3_nt: TGTGCCAGCAGTTACCTGGGCGGGACAACTAATGAAAAACTGTTTTTT

v_call: TRBV25-1
d_call: NA
j_call: TRBJ2-7
clone_size: once
cdr3_aa: CASSGSGAYEQYF
cdr3_nt: TGTGCCAGCAGTGGGTCGGGAGCCTACGAGCAGTACTTC

v_call: TRBV5-1
d_call: NA
j_call: TRBJ1-1
clone_size: NA
cdr3_aa: CASSLQNTEAFF
cdr3_nt: TGCGCCAGCAGCTTACAGAACACTGAAGCTTTCTTT

v_call: TRBV3-1/TRBV3-2
d_call: NA
j_call: TRBJ1-6
clone_size: NA
cdr3_aa: CASSRRNSPLHF
cdr3_nt: TGTGCCAGCAGCAGGAGAAATTCACCCCTCCACTTT

v_call: TRBV18
d_call: NA
j_call: TRBJ1-4
clone_size: NA
cdr3_aa: CASSPGLGEKLFF
cdr3_nt: TGTGCCAGCTCCCCTGGGCTCGGTGAAAAACTGTTTTTT

v_call: TRBV9
d_call: NA
j_call: TRBJ2-7
clone_size: few
cdr3_aa: CASSGPGWPREQYF
cdr3_nt: TGTGCCAGCAGCGGCCCAGGGTGGCCGAGGGAGCAGTACTTC

v_call: TRBV14
d_call: TRBD2
j_call: TRBJ2-1
clone_size: NA
cdr3_aa: CASSRTGGYNEQFF
cdr3_nt: TGTGCCAGCAGTCGGACGGGAGGGTACAATGAGCAGTTCTTC

v_call: TRBV7-6
d_call: NA
j_call: TRBJ2-3
clone_size: NA
cdr3_aa: CASSLGGGLTDTQYF
cdr3_nt: TGTGCCAGCAGCTTAGGCGGGGGCCTCACAGATACGCAGTATTTT

v_call: TRBV28
d_call: TRBD2
j_call: TRBJ2-2
clone_size: NA
cdr3_aa: CASSPHPGLAGGMNTGELFF
cdr3_nt: TGTGCCAGCAGTCCTCACCCGGGACTAGCGGGAGGGATGAACACCGGGGAGCTGTTTTTT

v_call: TRBV27
d_call: TRBD1
j_call: TRBJ1-2
clone_size: NA
cdr3_aa: CASRIGGTGVAGYTF
cdr3_nt: TGTGCCAGCAGAATAGGGGGGACAGGGGTCGCCGGCTACACCTTC

v_call: TRBV27
d_call: TRBD1
j_call: TRBJ2-3
clone_size: NA
cdr3_aa: CASRPSGTASFTDTQYF
cdr3_nt: TGTGCCAGCAGGCCGTCCGGGACAGCCTCATTCACAGATACGCAGTATTTT

v_call: TRBV12-3/TRBV12-4
d_call: NA
j_call: TRBJ2-2
clone_size: NA
cdr3_aa: CASSRFEAGELFF
cdr3_nt: TGTGCCAGCAGTCGGTTCGAGGCCGGGGAGCTGTTTTTT

v_call: TRBV11-2
d_call: NA
j_call: TRBJ2-7
clone_size: NA
cdr3_aa: CASSLEGGQYF
cdr3_nt: TGTGCCAGCAGCTTAGAAGGGGGGCAGTACTTC

v_call: TRBV3-1/TRBV3-2
d_call: TRBD2
j_call: TRBJ2-7
clone_size: NA
cdr3_aa: CASSLSSGSYEQYF
cdr3_nt: TGTGCCAGCAGCCTATCTAGCGGGAGCTACGAGCAGTACTTC

v_call: TRBV18
d_call: TRBD2
j_call: TRBJ2-1
clone_size: once
cdr3_aa: CASSPEAGSSYNEQFF
cdr3_nt: TGTGCCAGCTCACCAGAAGCGGGGAGCTCCTACAATGAGCAGTTCTTC

v_call: TRBV15
d_call: TRBD2
j_call: TRBJ2-1
clone_size: NA
cdr3_aa: CATSRETPSGSSYNEQFF
cdr3_nt: TGTGCCACCAGCAGAGAAACCCCTAGCGGGAGCTCCTACAATGAGCAGTTCTTC

v_call: TRBV21-1
d_call: NA
j_call: TRBJ2-4
clone_size: NA
cdr3_aa: CASSSGTGGLGAKNIQYF
cdr3_nt: TGTGCCAGCAGCTCCGGGACAGGGGGCCTCGGGGCCAAAAACATTCAGTACTTC

v_call: TRBV19
d_call: NA
j_call: TRBJ2-7
clone_size: few
cdr3_aa: CASSPGSSYEQYF
cdr3_nt: TGTGCCAGTAGTCCGGGAAGCTCCTACGAGCAGTACTTC

v_call: TRBV11-2
d_call: TRBD2
j_call: TRBJ2-3
clone_size: NA
cdr3_aa: CASSLDWSSGGTDTQYF
cdr3_nt: TGTGCCAGCAGCTTAGATTGGAGTAGCGGGGGAACAGATACGCAGTATTTT

v_call: TRBV28
d_call: TRBD1
j_call: TRBJ1-6
clone_size: NA
cdr3_aa: CASSSPGQGNSPLHF
cdr3_nt: TGTGCCAGCAGTTCTCCGGGACAGGGAAATTCACCCCTCCACTTT

v_call: TRBV28
d_call: TRBD1
j_call: TRBJ2-7
clone_size: NA
cdr3_aa: CASSRDRDQYF
cdr3_nt: TGTGCCAGCAGCCGGGACAGGGACCAGTACTTC

v_call: TRBV5-3
d_call: TRBD1
j_call: TRBJ1-5
clone_size: NA
cdr3_aa: CARSCWTGLISSNQPQHF
cdr3_nt: TGTGCCAGAAGCTGCTGGACAGGACTAATCTCAAGCAATCAGCCCCAGCATTTT

v_call: TRBV5-5
d_call: NA
j_call: TRBJ2-7
clone_size: NA
cdr3_aa: CASSLEQGGEQYF
cdr3_nt: TGTGCCAGCAGCTTGGAACAGGGCGGCGAGCAGTACTTC

v_call: TRBV15
d_call: TRBD2
j_call: TRBJ2-7
clone_size: NA
cdr3_aa: CATSRDSKGTRHYEQYF
cdr3_nt: TGTGCCACCAGCAGAGATTCGAAAGGGACTAGACACTACGAGCAGTACTTC

v_call: TRBV5-1
d_call: NA
j_call: TRBJ1-1
clone_size: NA
cdr3_aa: CASSLDPSTEAFF
cdr3_nt: TGCGCCAGCAGCTTGGACCCGAGCACTGAAGCTTTCTTT

v_call: TRBV29-1
d_call: TRBD2
j_call: TRBJ2-1
clone_size: NA
cdr3_aa: CSVASGRTNEQFF
cdr3_nt: TGCAGCGTGGCTAGCGGGAGGACCAATGAGCAGTTCTTC

v_call: TRBV19
d_call: NA
j_call: TRBJ1-5
clone_size: NA
cdr3_aa: CASSPTQASGQPQHF
cdr3_nt: TGTGCCAGTAGTCCCACACAGGCATCAGGGCAGCCCCAGCATTTT

v_call: TRBV7-2
d_call: NA
j_call: TRBJ2-7
clone_size: NA
cdr3_aa: CASSLVVPGGEQYF
cdr3_nt: TGTGCCAGCAGCTTAGTAGTGCCCGGGGGCGAGCAGTACTTC

v_call: TRBV7-9
d_call: TRBD2
j_call: TRBJ2-7
clone_size: once
cdr3_aa: CASSPPVRGVSYEQYF
cdr3_nt: TGTGCCAGCAGCCCACCGGTTCGGGGGGTCTCCTACGAGCAGTACTTC

v_call: TRBV5-1
d_call: NA
j_call: TRBJ1-4
clone_size: NA
cdr3_aa: CASSPDSTNEKLFF
cdr3_nt: TGCGCCAGCAGCCCGGACAGTACTAATGAAAAACTGTTTTTT

v_call: TRBV12-5
d_call: NA
j_call: TRBJ1-6
clone_size: few
cdr3_aa: CASGRYQGLGSPLHF
cdr3_nt: TGTGCTAGTGGCCGCTACCAGGGGCTCGGTTCACCCCTCCACTTT

v_call: TRBV10-3
d_call: NA
j_call: TRBJ1-6
clone_size: NA
cdr3_aa: CANREGSSYNSPLHF
cdr3_nt: TGTGCCAACAGGGAGGGGAGCTCCTATAATTCACCCCTCCACTTT

v_call: TRBV24-1
d_call: TRBD2
j_call: TRBJ2-5
clone_size: once
cdr3_aa: CATSDPLGTSAEKETQYF
cdr3_nt: TGTGCCACCAGTGATCCGCTCGGGACTAGCGCCGAGAAAGAGACCCAGTACTTC

v_call: TRBV9
d_call: NA
j_call: TRBJ2-5
clone_size: NA
cdr3_aa: CASSVGSGGETQYF
cdr3_nt: TGTGCCAGCAGCGTAGGTAGCGGAGGGGAGACCCAGTACTTC

v_call: TRBV3-1/TRBV3-2
d_call: TRBD1
j_call: TRBJ2-7
clone_size: once
cdr3_aa: CASSQAGIRTGLYYEQYF
cdr3_nt: TGTGCCAGCAGCCAAGCTGGGATCCGGACAGGGCTGTACTACGAGCAGTACTTC

v_call: TRBV2
d_call: NA
j_call: TRBJ2-1
clone_size: NA
cdr3_aa: CASSEEGLNHNEQFF
cdr3_nt: TGTGCCAGCAGTGAAGAAGGACTAAACCACAATGAGCAGTTCTTC

v_call: TRBV2
d_call: TRBD2
j_call: TRBJ2-4
clone_size: NA
cdr3_aa: CASSVRAGLAKNIQYF
cdr3_nt: TGTGCCAGCAGTGTAAGAGCGGGACTAGCCAAAAACATTCAGTACTTC

v_call: TRBV19
d_call: TRBD1
j_call: TRBJ2-7
clone_size: once
cdr3_aa: CASSTGYRGSYEQYF
cdr3_nt: TGTGCCAGTAGTACCGGTTACAGGGGCTCCTACGAGCAGTACTTC